The text below deals with one T cell receptor (beta chain). What it binds is unknown. Treg sorting used a CD4+CD25+CD127-/low gate. After constant-region reverse-primer amplification, full-length variable regions underwent semi-nested PCR with Nested Universal Primer A. From the 5' RACE reads, TCRdb called clonotypes with MiXCR, one entry per CDR3 protein. The sample shows several thousand distinct CDR3 sequences, 40% to 50% of them seen only once. Study-wide results and limits: Larger-cohort validation covered only one TCR beta V-J rearrangement. Tumor-infiltrating Treg TCR alpha and beta sequences overlapped most with tumor naive CD4+ T cells, then blood naive. The TCR gene usage of tumor memory CD4+ T cells clustered together with blood and lymph node memory CD4+ cells and with lymph node naive CD4+ cells.

The TCR originated in a female donor with breast cancer. Source material: Tregs sorted from a lymph node.

In DNA form, the CDR3 reads TGTGCCAGAAGCCCCCCGACAGGATTCTCTCATGGCTACACCTTC. It encodes CARSPPTGFSHGYTF. The chain is built from TRBV5-3 and TRBJ1-2, with D perhaps matching TRBD1 (6 bases). TRBV5-3 is placed among ORFs of uncertain function. Trimming left V 4 bases short and J 6 bases short, with 19 bases between. There are 15 residues in the CDR3.